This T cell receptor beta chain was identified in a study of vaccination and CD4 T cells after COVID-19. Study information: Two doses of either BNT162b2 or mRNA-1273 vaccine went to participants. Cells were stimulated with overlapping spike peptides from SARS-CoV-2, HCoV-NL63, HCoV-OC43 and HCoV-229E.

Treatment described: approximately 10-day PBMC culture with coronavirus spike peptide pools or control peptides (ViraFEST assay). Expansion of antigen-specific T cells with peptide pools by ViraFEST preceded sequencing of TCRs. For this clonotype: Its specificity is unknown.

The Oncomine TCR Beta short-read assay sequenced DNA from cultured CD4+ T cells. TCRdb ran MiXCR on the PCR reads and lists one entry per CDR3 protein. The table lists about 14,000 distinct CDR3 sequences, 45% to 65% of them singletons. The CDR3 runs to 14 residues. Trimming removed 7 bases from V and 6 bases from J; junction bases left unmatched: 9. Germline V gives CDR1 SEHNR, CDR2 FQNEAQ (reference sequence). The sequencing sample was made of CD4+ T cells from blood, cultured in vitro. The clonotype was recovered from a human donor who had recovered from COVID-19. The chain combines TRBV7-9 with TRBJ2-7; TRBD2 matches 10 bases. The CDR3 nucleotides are TGTGCCAGCATGTCCGGGACTAGCGCCGGCGAGCAGTACTTC. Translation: CASMSGTSAGEQYF.